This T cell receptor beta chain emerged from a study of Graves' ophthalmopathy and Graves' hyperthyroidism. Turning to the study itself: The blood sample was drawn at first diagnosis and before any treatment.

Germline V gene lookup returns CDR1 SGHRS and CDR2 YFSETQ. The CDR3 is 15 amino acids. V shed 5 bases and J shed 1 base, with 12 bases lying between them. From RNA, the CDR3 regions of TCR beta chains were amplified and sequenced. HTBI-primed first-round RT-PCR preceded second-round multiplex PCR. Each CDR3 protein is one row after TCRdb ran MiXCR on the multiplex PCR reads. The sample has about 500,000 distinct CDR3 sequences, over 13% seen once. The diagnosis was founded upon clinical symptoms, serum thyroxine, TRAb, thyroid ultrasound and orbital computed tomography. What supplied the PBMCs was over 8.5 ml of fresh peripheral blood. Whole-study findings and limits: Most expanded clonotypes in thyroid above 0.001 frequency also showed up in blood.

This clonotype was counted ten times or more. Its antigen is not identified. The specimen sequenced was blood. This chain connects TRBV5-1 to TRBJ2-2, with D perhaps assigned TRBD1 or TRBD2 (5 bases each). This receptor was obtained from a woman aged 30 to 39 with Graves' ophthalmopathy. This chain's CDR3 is CASRNVGVNTGELFF. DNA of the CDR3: TGCGCCAGCAGAAATGTGGGGGTGAACACCGGGGAGCTGTTTTTT.